This T cell receptor beta chain was captured by sequencing in a study of post-analysis software for immune sequencing data. Study-level results: The normalized Chao1 diversity of multiple sclerosis patients was significantly lower than that of controls. Controls had lower frequencies than patients of about 5 TRBV segments, which included TRBV5-6, TRBV5-1 and TRBV20-1.

As to this clonotype: The antigen remains undetermined.

The authors incorporated unique molecular identifiers into the TCR beta cDNA libraries. Input amounts of 1 to 10 million T cells were used. These gave approximately 500,000 cDNA molecules, so each molecule approximated one T cell. Each CDR3 protein is one row after TCRdb ran MiXCR on the PCR reads. The table shows around 500,000 distinct CDR3 sequences, with about a third occurring only once. The V end was cut by 4 bases, the J end by 2 bases, with 20 bases between. Germline CDR1 KGHDR, CDR2 SFDVKD. This CDR3 region has 17 residues. J is TRBJ2-7 and V is TRBV24-1, with a tentative D call TRBD1 (5 bases). This receptor was identified in a girl aged 2-17 years with multiple sclerosis. Material: blood. CDR3 DNA sequence: TGTGCCACCAGTGAGGGCGGTACGACAGATTATACCTACGAGCAGTACTTC. This translates into CATSEGGTTDYTYEQYF.